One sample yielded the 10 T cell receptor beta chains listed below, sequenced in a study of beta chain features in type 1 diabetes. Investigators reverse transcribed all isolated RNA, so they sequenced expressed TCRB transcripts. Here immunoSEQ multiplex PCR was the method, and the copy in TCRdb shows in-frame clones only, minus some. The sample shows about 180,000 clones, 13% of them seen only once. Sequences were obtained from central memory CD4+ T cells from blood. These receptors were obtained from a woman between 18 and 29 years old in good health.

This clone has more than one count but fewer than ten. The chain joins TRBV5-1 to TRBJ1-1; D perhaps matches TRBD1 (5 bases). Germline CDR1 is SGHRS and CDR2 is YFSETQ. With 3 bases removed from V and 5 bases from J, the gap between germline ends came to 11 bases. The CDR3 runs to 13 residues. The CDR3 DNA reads TGCGCCAGCAGCTACTTGGGGGGGACTGAAGCTTTCTTT. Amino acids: CASSYLGGTEAFF.

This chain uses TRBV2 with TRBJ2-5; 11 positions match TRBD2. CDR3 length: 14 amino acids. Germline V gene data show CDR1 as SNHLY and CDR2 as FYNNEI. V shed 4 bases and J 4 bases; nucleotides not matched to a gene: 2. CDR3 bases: TGTGCCAGCAGTGGGCTAGCGGGAGGAGAGACCCAGTACTTC. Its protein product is CASSGLAGGETQYF.

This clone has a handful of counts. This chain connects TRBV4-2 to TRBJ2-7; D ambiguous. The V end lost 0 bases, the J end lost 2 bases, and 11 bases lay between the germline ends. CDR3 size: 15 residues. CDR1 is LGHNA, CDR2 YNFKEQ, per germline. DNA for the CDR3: TGTGCCAGCAGCCAAGATTTCCACAGTACCTACGAGCAGTACTTC. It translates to CASSQDFHSTYEQYF.

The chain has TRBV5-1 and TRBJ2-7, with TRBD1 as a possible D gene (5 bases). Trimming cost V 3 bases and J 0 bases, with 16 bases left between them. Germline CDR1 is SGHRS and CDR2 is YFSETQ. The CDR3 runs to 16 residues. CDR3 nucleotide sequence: TGCGCCAGCAGCTCCTCATTCGACAGCTTCTCCTACGAGCAGTACTTC. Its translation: CASSSSFDSFSYEQYF.

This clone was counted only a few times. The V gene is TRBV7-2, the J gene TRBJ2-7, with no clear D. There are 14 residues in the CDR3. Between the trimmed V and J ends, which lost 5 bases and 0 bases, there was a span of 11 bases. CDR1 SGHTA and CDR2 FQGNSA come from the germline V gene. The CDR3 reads CASSPQADSYEQYF. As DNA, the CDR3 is TGTGCCAGCAGCCCCCAAGCTGACTCCTACGAGCAGTACTTC. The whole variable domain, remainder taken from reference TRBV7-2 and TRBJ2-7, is GAGVSQSPSNKVTEKGKDVELRCDPISGHTALYWYRQSLGQGLEFLIYFQGNSAPDKSGLPSDRFSAERTGGSVSTLTIQRTQQEDSAVYLCASSPQADSYEQYFGPGTRLTVT.

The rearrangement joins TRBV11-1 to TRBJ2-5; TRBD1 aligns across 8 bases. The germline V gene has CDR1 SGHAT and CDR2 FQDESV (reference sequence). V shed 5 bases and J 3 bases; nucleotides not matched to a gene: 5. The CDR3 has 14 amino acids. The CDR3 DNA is TGTGCCAGCAGCCACCTGGGACAGGAAGAGACCCAGTACTTC. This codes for CASSHLGQEETQYF.

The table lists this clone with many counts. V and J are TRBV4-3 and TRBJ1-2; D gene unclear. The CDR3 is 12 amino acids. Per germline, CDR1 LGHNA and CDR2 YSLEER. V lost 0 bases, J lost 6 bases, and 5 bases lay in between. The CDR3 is CASSQEYNGYTF. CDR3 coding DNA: TGCGCCAGCAGCCAAGAGTACAATGGCTACACCTTC.

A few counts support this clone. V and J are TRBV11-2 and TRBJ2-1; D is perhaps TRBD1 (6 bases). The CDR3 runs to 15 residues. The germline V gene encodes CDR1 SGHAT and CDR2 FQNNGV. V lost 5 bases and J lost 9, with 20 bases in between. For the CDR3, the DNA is TGTGCCAGCAGCCCAACGACTTCAGGGGCTATTGAGCAGTTCTTC. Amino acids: CASSPTTSGAIEQFF.

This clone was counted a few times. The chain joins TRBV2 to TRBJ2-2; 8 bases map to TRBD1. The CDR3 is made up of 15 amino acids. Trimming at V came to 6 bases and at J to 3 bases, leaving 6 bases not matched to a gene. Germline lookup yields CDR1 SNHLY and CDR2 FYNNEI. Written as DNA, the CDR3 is TGTGCCAGCAGGCCCCCAGGGGGCGACACCGGGGAGCTGTTTTTT. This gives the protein CASRPPGGDTGELFF.

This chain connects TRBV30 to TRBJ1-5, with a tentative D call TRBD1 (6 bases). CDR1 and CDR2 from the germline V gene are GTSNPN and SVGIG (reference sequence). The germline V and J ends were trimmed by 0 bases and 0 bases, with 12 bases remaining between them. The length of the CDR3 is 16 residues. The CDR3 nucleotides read TGTGCCTGGAGTGTCACCGGGACACCTAGCAATCAGCCCCAGCATTTT. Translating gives CAWSVTGTPSNQPQHF.